Described below is a single T cell receptor (beta chain) sequence and its context. Its antigen remains unknown. The entry originates in a study of CD8 T cells in Susac syndrome. General study points: The study's TCR sequencing and HLA analysis covered a relatively small number of individuals, and the study acknowledged this.

The V and J ends lost 0 bases and 0 bases, in that order; junction bases with no gene match: 2. This CDR3 contains 16 residues. Germline loops: CDR1 SGDLS, CDR2 YYNGEE. The RNA, about 0.45 to 1 ug, was put through reverse transcription using random hexamers. Coverage of TCR beta CDR3 amplification by immunoSEQ multiplex PCR extended to 54 Vbeta and 13 Jbeta. TCRdb independently ran MiXCR on the immunoSEQ multiplex PCR reads; one entry per CDR3 protein. The table has roughly 200,000 distinct CDR3 sequences, roughly 90% seen once. Negative isolation yielded CD8+ and CD4+ T cells; FACS enriched TEMRA cells.

This receptor was identified in a human donor with Susac syndrome. Sequenced: CD4+ T cells from PBMCs. The J gene is TRBJ1-3, the V gene TRBV9, with TRBD1 identical over 8 bases. CDR3 amino acids: CASSVDRGISGNTIYF. CDR3 DNA sequence: TGTGCCAGCAGCGTAGACAGGGGGATCTCTGGAAACACCATATATTTT.